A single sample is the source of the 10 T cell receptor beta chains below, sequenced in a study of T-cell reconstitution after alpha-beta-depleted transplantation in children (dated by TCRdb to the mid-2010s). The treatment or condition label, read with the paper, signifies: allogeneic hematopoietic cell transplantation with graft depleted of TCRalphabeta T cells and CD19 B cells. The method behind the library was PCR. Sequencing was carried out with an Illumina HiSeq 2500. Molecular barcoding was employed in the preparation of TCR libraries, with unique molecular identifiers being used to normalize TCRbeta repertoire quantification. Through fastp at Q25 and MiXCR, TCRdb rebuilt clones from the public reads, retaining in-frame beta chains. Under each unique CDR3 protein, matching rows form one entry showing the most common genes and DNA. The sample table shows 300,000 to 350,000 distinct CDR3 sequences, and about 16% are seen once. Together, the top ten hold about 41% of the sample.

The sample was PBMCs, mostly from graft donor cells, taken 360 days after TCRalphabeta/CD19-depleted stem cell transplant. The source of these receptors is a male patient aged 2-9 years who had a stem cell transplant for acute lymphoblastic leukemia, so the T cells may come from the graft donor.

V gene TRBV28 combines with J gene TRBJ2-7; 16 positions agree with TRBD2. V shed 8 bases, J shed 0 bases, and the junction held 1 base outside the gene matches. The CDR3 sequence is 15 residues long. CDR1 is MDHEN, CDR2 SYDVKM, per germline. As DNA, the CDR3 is TGTGCCAGCGGGACTAGCGGGAGGGCCTCCTACGAGCAGTACTTC. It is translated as CASGTSGRASYEQYF.

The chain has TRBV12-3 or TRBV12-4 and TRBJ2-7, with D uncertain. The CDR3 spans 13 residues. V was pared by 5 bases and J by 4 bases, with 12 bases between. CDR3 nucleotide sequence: TGTGCCAGCAGTCCCTACGCCGTATACGAGCAGTACTTC. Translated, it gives CASSPYAVYEQYF.

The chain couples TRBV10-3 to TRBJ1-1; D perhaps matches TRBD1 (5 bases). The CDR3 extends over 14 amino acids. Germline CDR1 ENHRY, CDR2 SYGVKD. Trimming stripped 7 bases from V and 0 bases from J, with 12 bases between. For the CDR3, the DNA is TGTGCCATCAAGGGGTCGACAGTGAACACTGAAGCTTTCTTT. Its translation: CAIKGSTVNTEAFF.

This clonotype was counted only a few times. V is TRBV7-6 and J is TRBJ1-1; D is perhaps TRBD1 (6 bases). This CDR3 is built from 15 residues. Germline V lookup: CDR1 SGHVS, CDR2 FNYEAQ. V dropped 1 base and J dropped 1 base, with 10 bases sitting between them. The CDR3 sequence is CASSLVVRGNTEAFF. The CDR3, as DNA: TGTGCCAGCAGCTTAGTGGTCAGGGGGAACACTGAAGCTTTCTTT.

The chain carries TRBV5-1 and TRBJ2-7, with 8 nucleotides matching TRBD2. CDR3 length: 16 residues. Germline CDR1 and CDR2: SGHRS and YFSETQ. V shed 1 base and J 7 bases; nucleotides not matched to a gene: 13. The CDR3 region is CASSLRTSPLPLEQYF. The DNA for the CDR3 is TGCGCCAGCAGCTTGAGGACTAGCCCACTTCCTTTGGAGCAGTACTTC.

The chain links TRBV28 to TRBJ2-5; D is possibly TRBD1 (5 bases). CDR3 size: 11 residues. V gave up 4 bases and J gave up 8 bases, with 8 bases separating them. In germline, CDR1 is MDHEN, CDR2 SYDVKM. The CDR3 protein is CASSSRVTQYF. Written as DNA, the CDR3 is TGTGCCAGCAGTTCCAGGGTTACCCAGTACTTC. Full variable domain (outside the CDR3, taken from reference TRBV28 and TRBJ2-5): DVKVTQSSRYLVKRTGEKVFLECVQDMDHENMFWYRQDPGLGLRLIYFSYDVKMKEKGDIPEGYSVSREKKERFSLILESASTNQTSMYLCASSSRVTQYFGPGTRLLVL.

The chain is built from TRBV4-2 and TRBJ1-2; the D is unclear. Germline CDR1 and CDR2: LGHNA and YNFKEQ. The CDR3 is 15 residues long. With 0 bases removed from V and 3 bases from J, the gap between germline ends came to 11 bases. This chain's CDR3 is CASSQDLFGDYGYTF. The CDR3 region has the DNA TGTGCCAGCAGCCAAGACCTATTTGGGGACTATGGCTACACCTTC.

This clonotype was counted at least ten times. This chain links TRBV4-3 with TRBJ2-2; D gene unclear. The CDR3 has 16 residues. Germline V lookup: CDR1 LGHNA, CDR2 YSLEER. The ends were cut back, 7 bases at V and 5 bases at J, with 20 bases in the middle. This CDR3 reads CASNPDEAMGTGELFF. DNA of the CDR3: TGCGCCAGCAACCCCGATGAAGCGATGGGGACCGGGGAGCTGTTTTTT.

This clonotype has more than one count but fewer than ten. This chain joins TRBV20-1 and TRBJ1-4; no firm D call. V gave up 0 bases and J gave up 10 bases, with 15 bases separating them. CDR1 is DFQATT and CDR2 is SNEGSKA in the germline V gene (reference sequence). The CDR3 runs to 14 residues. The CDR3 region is CSAREVDGLGKLFF. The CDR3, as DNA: TGCAGTGCTAGAGAAGTGGATGGGCTCGGAAAACTGTTTTTT.

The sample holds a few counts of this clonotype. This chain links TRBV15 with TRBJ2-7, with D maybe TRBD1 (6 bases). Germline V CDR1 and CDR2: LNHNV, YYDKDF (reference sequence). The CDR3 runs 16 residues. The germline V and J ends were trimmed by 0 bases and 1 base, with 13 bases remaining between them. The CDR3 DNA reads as TGTGCCACCAGCAGAGATAGGGGCACAGGGTCCTACGAGCAGTACTTC. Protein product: CATSRDRGTGSYEQYF.